The 21 T cell receptor beta chains below were found in one sample sequenced in a study of blood T cell repertoires in COVID-19. The assay was immunoSEQ multiplex PCR, and TCRdb's table has in-frame clones only and misses some. The table has 210,000 or so clones, over 75% seen once. The sample comprised peripheral blood. These receptors came from a man aged 45-65 years who had recovered from COVID-19.

The chain couples TRBV5-4 to TRBJ2-7, with no clear D. The CDR3 totals 14 residues. Looked up from germline, CDR1 is SGHNT and CDR2 is YYREEE (reference sequence). Trimming left V 7 bases short and J 3 bases short, with 17 bases between. DNA for the CDR3: TGTGCCAGCCACCGGAGTGGTGGAGACTACGAGCAGTACTTC. Translating gives CASHRSGGDYEQYF.

The V and J genes are TRBV7-9 and TRBJ2-1; D remains ambiguous. Germline V CDR1 and CDR2: SEHNR, FQNEAQ (reference sequence). V gave up 10 bases and J gave up 4 bases, with 8 bases separating them. CDR3 size: 11 residues. The CDR3 loop is CATTDYNEQFF. The CDR3 bases are TGTGCCACAACAGATTACAATGAGCAGTTCTTC.

This clone has just a few counts. The J gene is TRBJ1-6, the V gene TRBV25-1; maybe TRBD1 (6 bases). CDR3 length equals 13 residues. Looked up from germline, CDR1 is MGHDK and CDR2 is SYGVNS. V was cut by 6 bases and J by 8 bases, with 11 bases left in between. The CDR3 DNA is TGTGCCAGCAGGATAGGGGGTGATTCACCCCTCCACTTT. It yields the protein CASRIGGDSPLHF.

This chain uses TRBV6-4 with TRBJ2-4, with unresolved D. Deletions cut 8 bases from V and 4 bases from J, with 12 bases between. Germline V gene lookup returns CDR1 MRHNA and CDR2 SNTAGT. This CDR3 is built from 13 residues. The CDR3 DNA reads TGTGCCAGCGTTGGGCACAGTAAAAACATTCAGTACTTC. This sequence encodes CASVGHSKNIQYF.

The chain carries TRBV7-2 and TRBJ1-6; the D gene is possibly TRBD1 (5 bases). V lost 5 bases to trimming and J lost 7 bases, with 12 bases between them. CDR1 and CDR2 from the germline V gene are SGHTA and FQGNSA. The CDR3 runs 14 residues. The CDR3 protein is CASSLPGGNSPLHF. The CDR3 DNA sequence: TGTGCCAGCAGCCTCCCGGGGGGGAATTCACCCCTCCACTTT.

This chain uses TRBV30 with TRBJ2-7; a weak D match, TRBD2 (6 bases). Trimming took 3 bases from V and 5 from J, leaving 20 bases between them. CDR3 size: 15 residues. Germline CDR1 is GTSNPN and CDR2 is SVGIG (reference sequence). The CDR3 DNA follows: TGTGCCTGGAGCGCCTCACTGGGGGGAATCCACGAGCAGTACTTC. Translated, it gives CAWSASLGGIHEQYF.

This sequence joins TRBV10-2 and TRBJ2-5; possibly TRBD1 for D (6 bases). Germline CDR1 WSHSY, CDR2 SAAADI. V was shortened by 4 bases and J by 7 bases, with 16 bases between the two germline ends. The CDR3 has 14 amino acids. CDR3 sequence (DNA): TGCGCCAGCAGTGCGTTCGACCGAGGGGGGACCCAGTACTTC. It encodes CASSAFDRGGTQYF.

This clone was seen just once. The chain uses TRBV27 and TRBJ1-2; tentative D call: TRBD1 (6 bases). V was trimmed by 6 bases and J by 3 bases, leaving 11 bases between them. The germline CDR1 and CDR2 sequences are MNHEY and SMNVEV (reference sequence). The CDR3 runs 13 residues. The CDR3 region is CASRTTGYYGYTF. The CDR3 coding sequence is TGTGCCAGCAGGACTACAGGGTACTATGGCTACACCTTC.

Regarding this clone: Other DNA sequences in the same sample also yield this CDR3. This sequence joins TRBV4-1 and TRBJ2-2; D perhaps matches TRBD2 (5 bases). The CDR3 totals 14 residues. The V gene's germline CDR1 is MGHRA and CDR2 YSYEKL. The V end was cut by 6 bases, the J end by 3 bases, with 11 bases between. Here the CDR3 reads CASSRTRDTGELFF. Written as DNA, the CDR3 is TGCGCCAGCAGTCGGACTCGCGACACCGGGGAGCTGTTTTTT.

In its sample, this clone was seen a few times. V is TRBV19 and J is TRBJ1-1; D gene ambiguous. The CDR3 totals 14 residues. Germline CDR1 and CDR2: LNHDA and SQIVND (reference sequence). Trimming removed 6 bases at V and 6 bases at J, with 17 bases between. As DNA, the CDR3 is TGTGCCAGTAGGCGCCCGGGGATCGACGCTGAAGCTTTCTTT. Amino acid sequence: CASRRPGIDAEAFF. The full variable domain, with the rest looked up from reference TRBV19 and TRBJ1-1, is DGGITQSPKYLFRKEGQNVTLSCEQNLNHDAMYWYRQDPGQGLRLIYYSQIVNDFQKGDIAEGYSVSREKKESFPLTVTSAQKNPTAFYLCASRRPGIDAEAFFGQGTRLTVV.

The gene calls are TRBV6-5 and TRBJ2-3, with 10 bases that match TRBD1. CDR3 length equals 14 residues. CDR1 is MNHEY and CDR2 is SVGAGI in the germline V gene. With V trimmed by 9 bases and J by 3 bases, 6 bases remained unmatched. CDR3 bases: TGTGCCAGAGGAGACAGGGGGCGAACAGATACGCAGTATTTT. Protein: CARGDRGRTDTQYF.

The chain links TRBV18 to TRBJ2-1, with 9 bases identical to TRBD2. This CDR3 is built from 15 residues. With V trimmed by 3 bases and J by 4 bases, 4 bases remained unmatched. The germline CDR1 and CDR2 sequences are KGHSH and LQKENI. CDR3 bases: TGTGCCAGCTCACCTCTAGCGGGGTTTTACAATGAGCAGTTCTTC. Translation: CASSPLAGFYNEQFF.

This clone was picked up a small number of times. The chain recombines TRBV5-4 with TRBJ1-1; D gene uncertain. CDR3 size: 15 residues. CDR1 and CDR2 (germline): SGHNT, YYREEE (reference sequence). Trimming removed 4 bases at V and 0 bases at J, with 13 bases between. CDR3 coding DNA: TGTGCCAGCAGCCCGTATTATCCTTTGAACACTGAAGCTTTCTTT. Encoded protein: CASSPYYPLNTEAFF.

CDR3 protein: CATSEYYKAGVVGNEQFF. The CDR3 coding sequence is TGTGCCACCAGTGAATACTATAAAGCGGGAGTCGTGGGTAATGAGCAGTTCTTC. The chain links TRBV24-1 to TRBJ2-1; TRBD2 agrees at 8 bases. The junction had 17 bases not matched to a gene; V was cut back by 4 bases and J by 7 bases. Germline CDR1 is KGHDR and CDR2 is SFDVKD. CDR3 length: 18 amino acids.

The V call is TRBV19, the J call TRBJ2-5, with 9 bases fitting TRBD1. This CDR3 has 16 amino acids. Germline V gene sequence: CDR1 LNHDA, CDR2 SQIVND (reference sequence). V shed 1 base, J shed 1 base, and the junction held 4 bases outside the gene matches. CDR3 nucleotides: TGTGCCAGTAGTATAGGGGACAGGGAGATCCAAGAGACCCAGTACTTC. Its translation: CASSIGDREIQETQYF.

The rearrangement joins TRBV19 to TRBJ1-1; no firm D call. Per germline, CDR1 LNHDA and CDR2 SQIVND (reference sequence). This CDR3 has 14 residues. V was trimmed by 2 bases and J by 1 base, leaving 8 bases between them. The CDR3 region has the DNA TGTGCCAGTAGTATAAGAGATCCGAACACTGAAGCTTTCTTT. Protein: CASSIRDPNTEAFF. The variable domain in full, completed from reference TRBV19 and TRBJ1-1, reads DGGITQSPKYLFRKEGQNVTLSCEQNLNHDAMYWYRQDPGQGLRLIYYSQIVNDFQKGDIAEGYSVSREKKESFPLTVTSAQKNPTAFYLCASSIRDPNTEAFFGQGTRLTVV.

The chain links TRBV7-7 to TRBJ2-1, with 7 bases matching TRBD2. Germline CDR1 reads SSHAT; CDR2 reads FNYEAQ (reference sequence). This CDR3 spans 15 amino acids. The J segment lost 3 bases and the V segment lost 5 bases, leaving 7 bases of the junction unmatched. The CDR3 reads CASSETSPSYNEQFF. DNA for the CDR3: TGTGCCAGCAGCGAGACTAGCCCAAGCTACAATGAGCAGTTCTTC. The whole variable domain, remainder taken from reference TRBV7-7 and TRBJ2-1, is GAGVSQSPRYKVTKRGQDVTLRCDPISSHATLYWYQQALGQGPEFLTYFNYEAQPDKSGLPSDRFSAERPEGSISTLTIQRTEQRDSAMYRCASSETSPSYNEQFFGPGTRLTVL.

The rearrangement joins TRBV10-3 to TRBJ2-1; tentatively, D is TRBD2 (6 bases). This CDR3 is 15 amino acids long. Germline V CDR1 and CDR2: ENHRY, SYGVKD. V was clipped by 10 bases and J by 8 bases, with 24 bases between them. The CDR3 nucleotides are TGTGCCACATCATTAGGCGGGACCCAGGGCGATGAGCAGTTCTTC. As protein: CATSLGGTQGDEQFF.

The chain combines TRBV28 with TRBJ1-4; TRBD1 might be the D (5 bases). From germline, CDR1 is MDHEN and CDR2 SYDVKM. CDR3 size: 16 residues. V lost 4 bases and J lost 8, with 20 bases in between. The DNA of the CDR3 is TGTGCCAGCAGTTCCCCTGGAGGGGCAGTAGGAGAAAAACTGTTTTTT. Translated: CASSSPGGAVGEKLFF.

V and J are TRBV20-1 and TRBJ2-7; D is unclear. The CDR3 length is 11 residues. Per the germline V gene, CDR1 is DFQATT and CDR2 is SNEGSKA (reference sequence). V was trimmed by 3 bases and J by 7 bases, leaving 10 bases between them. Here the CDR3 reads CSASVLQEQYF. The CDR3 DNA is TGCAGTGCTAGCGTTTTGCAGGAGCAGTACTTC.

The chain has TRBV2 and TRBJ2-7; D gene ambiguous. Germline-derived CDR1 and CDR2 are SNHLY and FYNNEI. The CDR3 runs to 13 residues. V gave up 3 bases and J gave up 2 bases, with 8 bases separating them. CDR3 sequence reads: CASSDRVTYEQYF. The CDR3 DNA is TGTGCCAGCAGTGATCGGGTTACCTACGAGCAGTACTTC.